These 21 T cell receptor beta chains originate from one sample sequenced in a study of shared clonotypes between healthy human individuals. The repertoire was sequenced with immunoSEQ multiplex PCR; TCRdb's copy has only in-frame clones and lacks some. The table lists about 960,000 clones, more than 75% of them singletons, with roughly 1.5% in the top ten. The sample taken for sequencing was memory CD4+ T cells sorted from blood. As to subset: CD45RA-negative fraction. All receptors come from a man aged 18 to 35 in good health.

A few counts support this clone. The chain recombines TRBV5-1 with TRBJ2-3, with TRBD2 as a possible D gene (5 bases). Germline-derived CDR1 and CDR2 are SGHRS and YFSETQ. CDR3 length: 16 residues. Trimming took 0 bases from V and 0 from J, leaving 11 bases between them. In DNA, the CDR3 is TGCGCCAGCAGCTTGGACACCAGGACTAGCACAGATACGCAGTATTTT. Translation gives CASSLDTRTSTDTQYF.

This clone came up once. CDR3 DNA sequence: TGTGCCAGAACCGGGACTAGCGGCCTAATCTATTCCTACGAGCAGTACTTC. Translated, it gives CARTGTSGLIYSYEQYF. This chain uses TRBV2 with TRBJ2-7; TRBD2 matches 11 bases. V was clipped by 9 bases and J by 1 base; unmatched bases: 14. The CDR3 totals 17 residues. Germline CDR1 is SNHLY and CDR2 is FYNNEI.

This clone has just one count. V is TRBV7-2 and J is TRBJ2-5, with a weak D call TRBD2 (6 bases). The CDR3 has 15 amino acids. V lost 5 bases to trimming and J lost 5 bases, with 18 bases between them. The germline V gene encodes CDR1 SGHTA and CDR2 FQGNSA. The DNA of the CDR3 is TGTGCCAGCAGCCCCCAGGCGGGATTCGCGGAGACCCAGTACTTC. Translation: CASSPQAGFAETQYF.

This chain uses TRBV4-3 with TRBJ1-2; TRBD1 matches at 9 bases. The V and J ends lost 0 bases and 9 bases, in that order; junction bases with no gene match: 8. CDR3 length equals 15 residues. The germline V gene has CDR1 LGHNA and CDR2 YSLEER. The CDR3: CASSQDRGTGRSYTF. The CDR3 bases are TGCGCCAGCAGCCAAGATCGGGGGACAGGGAGAAGCTACACCTTC.

The chain links TRBV7-9 to TRBJ2-2, with TRBD2 matching over 11 bases. This CDR3 region has 16 residues. Per germline, CDR1 SEHNR and CDR2 FQNEAQ (reference sequence). V lost 5 bases to trimming and J lost 1 base; unmatched junction nucleotides: 3. In nucleotides, the CDR3 is TGTGCCAGCAGCGATCTAGCGGGAGGGAACACCGGGGAGCTGTTTTTT. Translation gives CASSDLAGGNTGELFF. Full variable domain (missing parts from reference TRBV7-9 and TRBJ2-2): DTGVSQNPRHKITKRGQNVTFRCDPISEHNRLYWYRQTLGQGPEFLTYFQNEAQLEKSRLLSDRFSAERPKGSFSTLEIQRTEQGDSAMYLCASSDLAGGNTGELFFGEGSRLTVL.

The CDR3 DNA follows: TGTGCCAGCAGTATCACAGCCGGCGAAAACCTTAATTCACCCCTCCACTTT. Translating gives CASSITAGENLNSPLHF. The chain employs TRBV27 and TRBJ1-6, with D unresolved. Trimming removed 5 bases from V and 6 bases from J, with 20 bases in between. The CDR3 has 17 amino acids. The germline CDR1 and CDR2 sequences are MNHEY and SMNVEV (reference sequence).

The CDR3: CASSPLGGNQPQHF. The CDR3, as DNA: TGCGCCAGCAGCCCCTTGGGGGGTAATCAGCCCCAGCATTTT. This chain uses TRBV5-1 with TRBJ1-5; D perhaps matches TRBD1 (5 bases). Trimming left V 4 bases short and J 4 bases short, with 12 bases between. Per germline, CDR1 SGHRS and CDR2 YFSETQ. The CDR3 sequence is 14 residues long.

This clone has just a few counts. This chain links TRBV18 with TRBJ2-7; TRBD1 agrees at 9 bases. J lost 3 bases, V lost 6 bases, and 9 bases had no gene match. The CDR3 sequence is 15 residues long. CDR1 KGHSH and CDR2 LQKENI come from the germline V gene. The CDR3 here is CASSQVGQGVYEQYF. The CDR3, as DNA: TGTGCCAGCTCCCAAGTGGGACAGGGTGTCTACGAGCAGTACTTC.

This clone appeared once. This chain's CDR3 is CASSPLPLTGGPQHF. The CDR3 nucleotides are TGTGCCAGTAGTCCACTTCCCCTGACCGGGGGGCCCCAGCATTTT. The chain joins TRBV19 to TRBJ1-5; tentative D call: TRBD1 (5 bases). Germline CDR1 and CDR2: LNHDA and SQIVND (reference sequence). Trimming cost V 5 bases and J 9 bases, with 20 bases left between them. The CDR3 spans 15 residues.

The V and J genes are TRBV5-1 and TRBJ1-6; D not certain. Germline V gene sequence: CDR1 SGHRS, CDR2 YFSETQ. The ends were cut back, 1 base at V and 8 bases at J, with 16 bases in the middle. This CDR3 is built from 16 residues. The CDR3 sequence is CASSLYGGLADSPLHF. CDR3 nucleotide sequence: TGCGCCAGCAGCTTGTATGGAGGGCTGGCAGATTCACCCCTCCACTTT.

Only a few counts were recorded for this clone. The same CDR3 can be traced to other DNA sequences in this sample. This chain joins TRBV5-1 and TRBJ2-5, with 9 bases that match TRBD1. After removal of 2 bases from V and 3 bases from J, the junction contained 2 bases not matched to a gene. The V gene's germline CDR1 is SGHRS and CDR2 YFSETQ. The CDR3 covers 14 residues. The CDR3 nucleotides are TGCGCCAGCAGCTTTGGGACAGGGAAAGAGACCCAGTACTTC. It encodes CASSFGTGKETQYF.

This rearrangement joins TRBV5-4 to TRBJ2-1; the D gene could be TRBD1 or TRBD2 (5 bases each). This CDR3 region has 15 residues. Between the trimmed V and J ends, which lost 1 base and 0 bases, there was a span of 8 bases. CDR1 and CDR2 from the germline V gene are SGHNT and YYREEE (reference sequence). The CDR3 loop is CASSLPGSSYNEQFF. As DNA, the CDR3 is TGTGCCAGCAGCTTGCCAGGGAGCTCCTACAATGAGCAGTTCTTC.

The chain employs TRBV5-8 and TRBJ1-5; no reliable D call. The CDR3 covers 13 residues. The germline V gene has CDR1 SGHTS and CDR2 YDEGEE. The germline V and J ends were trimmed by 4 bases and 4 bases, with 9 bases remaining between them. Here the CDR3 DNA reads TGTGCCAGCAGCGCGACACCGAATCAGCCCCAGCATTTT. Protein: CASSATPNQPQHF.

The chain uses TRBV7-9 and TRBJ2-7; TRBD2 aligns across 7 bases. Looked up from germline, CDR1 is SEHNR and CDR2 is FQNEAQ (reference sequence). This CDR3 region has 14 residues. Trimming removed 5 bases from V and 6 bases from J; junction bases left unmatched: 10. The CDR3 nucleotides read TGTGCCAGCAGCCGCACCGGGACTATGGGCGAGCAGTACTTC. This encodes CASSRTGTMGEQYF.

This chain connects TRBV4-3 to TRBJ1-1; D ambiguous. The germline gives CDR1 LGHNA, CDR2 YSLEER. The germline V and J ends were trimmed by 1 base and 0 bases, with 9 bases remaining between them. This CDR3 comprises 15 residues. CDR3 loop: CASSQVPGMNTEAFF. The CDR3 bases are TGCGCCAGCAGCCAAGTTCCAGGCATGAACACTGAAGCTTTCTTT.

This clone appeared a few times. This chain connects TRBV5-1 to TRBJ2-1; D perhaps matches TRBD2 (5 bases). The germline V and J ends were trimmed by 0 bases and 9 bases, with 13 bases remaining between them. Looked up from germline, CDR1 is SGHRS and CDR2 is YFSETQ. This CDR3 is built from 14 residues. CDR3 DNA sequence: TGCGCCAGCAGCTTGGGACGGACTTATGGTGAGCAGTTCTTC. Translation gives CASSLGRTYGEQFF.

J is TRBJ2-1 and V is TRBV5-4, with D maybe TRBD2 (6 bases). Germline CDR1 reads SGHNT; CDR2 reads YYREEE (reference sequence). Trimming removed 3 bases from V and 0 bases from J, with 13 bases in between. This CDR3 is 16 amino acids long. The CDR3 loop is CASSSVSGSSYNEQFF. CDR3 bases: TGTGCCAGCAGCTCCGTTAGCGGAAGCTCCTACAATGAGCAGTTCTTC.

The chain carries TRBV28 and TRBJ2-1; D unclear. Between the trimmed V and J ends, which lost 4 bases and 0 bases, there was a span of 7 bases. CDR3 length equals 14 residues. The germline CDR1 and CDR2 sequences are MDHEN and SYDVKM. The CDR3 loop is CASSWGISYNEQFF. The DNA for the CDR3 is TGTGCCAGCAGTTGGGGAATCTCCTACAATGAGCAGTTCTTC.

The chain links TRBV18 to TRBJ2-2, with D unclear. Germline CDR1 is KGHSH and CDR2 is LQKENI. CDR3 length: 14 residues. Trimming took off 0 bases at V and 6 bases at J, with 8 bases between the two ends. For the CDR3, the DNA is TGTGCCAGCTCACCACCAGGGATCCCCGGGGAGCTGTTTTTT. Translating gives CASSPPGIPGELFF.

The chain employs TRBV28 and TRBJ1-1; 8 bases align to TRBD1. The CDR3 sequence is 14 residues long. Germline assignment: CDR1 MDHEN and CDR2 SYDVKM. V lost 5 bases to trimming and J lost 6 bases; unmatched junction nucleotides: 8. DNA for the CDR3: TGTGCCAGCAGTGGACAGGGAATTAGGGCTGAAGCTTTCTTT. This codes for CASSGQGIRAEAFF.

The chain has TRBV7-2 and TRBJ2-7, with D possibly being TRBD1 or TRBD2 (5 bases each). In germline, CDR1 is SGHTA, CDR2 FQGNSA. The CDR3 totals 15 residues. Trimming took 4 bases from V and 3 from J, leaving 16 bases between them. CDR3 loop: CASSSPSGLGYEQYF. CDR3 DNA sequence: TGTGCCAGCAGCTCACCCTCGGGGCTAGGCTACGAGCAGTACTTC.